This T cell receptor (beta chain) was found in a study of T cell repertoires in cytomegalovirus infection. At the level of the study: Shared public TCR beta signatures pointed to both CMV infection and a matching HLA type. Study results and limitations: Across the ex vivo response, the dominant clonotypes were HLA-C-restricted CMV-specific TCR beta clonotypes. Identification of carriers of CMV plus the relevant HLA was performed using cumulative public TCR beta family frequency.

Concerning this clonotype itself: What it binds is not known.

Looked up from germline, CDR1 is LNHDA and CDR2 is SQIVND (reference sequence). The ends were cut back, 9 bases at V and 4 bases at J, with 18 bases in the middle. This CDR3 is built from 14 residues. Using its own MiXCR run on the reads, TCRdb lists one record per CDR3 protein. The sample consists of 450,000 to 650,000 distinct CDR3 sequences, about 25% of them appearing once. Material: PBMCs. The clonotype was recovered from a human donor in good health (CMV status not recorded). Some clones in this sample may be carry-over from other donors' samples. V gene TRBV19 combines with J gene TRBJ1-1; tentatively, D is TRBD1 (6 bases). The DNA of the CDR3 is TGTGCCAGCCAGAACAGGGTCGGGGGCACTGAAGCTTTCTTT. This codes for CASQNRVGGTEAFF.